The 11 T cell receptor beta chains below were found in one sample sequenced in a study of blood T cell repertoires in COVID-19. Measured with immunoSEQ multiplex PCR; TCRdb has only the in-frame clones, and not every one. The profile shows 90,000 to 150,000 clones, roughly 81% of them singletons. The sequencing sample was made of peripheral blood. The receptor source for this set is a human donor in a cohort sampled during active COVID-19.

The chain carries TRBV18 and TRBJ1-4, with 8 bases that match TRBD1. Germline V gene lookup returns CDR1 KGHSH and CDR2 LQKENI. Trimming at V came to 2 bases and at J to 8 bases, leaving 4 bases not matched to a gene. This CDR3 contains 14 residues. The CDR3 region has the DNA TGTGCCAGCTCACCAGCAGGGGGCGACGAAAAACTGTTTTTT. It yields the protein CASSPAGGDEKLFF.

The rearrangement links TRBV3-1 (or the pseudogene TRBV3-2) to TRBJ1-2; 8 bases match TRBD1. CDR3 length equals 16 residues. Germline values: CDR1 LGHDT, CDR2 YNNKEL (reference sequence). V shed 0 bases, J shed 7 bases, and the junction held 10 bases outside the gene matches. In DNA form, the CDR3 reads TGTGCCAGCAGCCAAGAACCCCGGACAGGGCCTGGTGGCTACACCTTC. This sequence encodes CASSQEPRTGPGGYTF.

This clone was counted once. This CDR3 is CAVNLSPNTEAFF. The CDR3 DNA sequence: TGTGCCGTTAACCTGAGCCCAAACACTGAAGCTTTCTTT. The chain links TRBV10-3 to TRBJ1-1; D call uncertain. V was trimmed by 11 bases and J by 2 bases, leaving 15 bases between them. The CDR3 is 13 residues long. Germline V gene sequence: CDR1 ENHRY, CDR2 SYGVKD.

The V and J genes are TRBV28 and TRBJ1-4, with 10 positions matching TRBD1. The CDR3 runs to 15 residues. J was trimmed by 7 bases and V by 6 bases; bases with no gene match: 8. The germline V gene encodes CDR1 MDHEN and CDR2 SYDVKM. Here the CDR3 reads CASSHAGTGVEKLFF. CDR3 nucleotide sequence: TGTGCCAGCAGCCACGCCGGGACAGGGGTTGAAAAACTGTTTTTT.

This chain uses TRBV5-6 with TRBJ2-1; D possibly corresponds to TRBD1 (5 bases). The CDR3 contains 16 residues. Germline values: CDR1 SGHDT, CDR2 YYEEEE. Between the trimmed V and J ends, which lost 4 bases and 2 bases, there was a span of 16 bases. The CDR3 DNA reads as TGTGCCAGCAGCCCCGTCCAACAGGTCACCTACAATGAGCAGTTCTTC. It codes for CASSPVQQVTYNEQFF.

V and J are TRBV7-6 and TRBJ2-7; D is possibly TRBD1 (6 bases). V was cut by 1 base and J by 2 bases, with 9 bases left in between. The CDR3 runs to 14 residues. The germline CDR1 and CDR2 sequences are SGHVS and FNYEAQ. This CDR3 reads CASSLDAGAYEQYF. The CDR3 DNA reads as TGTGCCAGCAGCTTAGATGCAGGGGCCTACGAGCAGTACTTC.

V gene TRBV5-6 combines with J gene TRBJ2-5; 9 nucleotides match TRBD1. The trim removed 2 bases at V and 3 bases at J, leaving 8 bases unmatched. The CDR3 runs to 16 residues. Germline CDR1 reads SGHDT; CDR2 reads YYEEEE. The CDR3 nucleotides are TGTGCCAGCAGCTTCCTGACAGGGGGTGGGGAAGAGACCCAGTACTTC. This gives the protein CASSFLTGGGEETQYF.

The rearrangement uses TRBV15 and TRBJ1-1, with 7 bases matching TRBD1. Germline V gene lookup returns CDR1 LNHNV and CDR2 YYDKDF (reference sequence). J gave up 4 bases and V 1 base, and 6 bases lay outside the gene matches. CDR3 size: 15 residues. In DNA form, the CDR3 reads TGTGCCACCAGCAGAGGCCGGGACAGACCCACTGAAGCTTTCTTT. This translates into CATSRGRDRPTEAFF.

This chain uses TRBV4-2 with TRBJ2-1; TRBD2 aligns across 7 bases. V gave up 4 bases and J gave up 3 bases; unmatched junction bases: 3. The CDR3 spans 14 residues. Germline V CDR1 and CDR2: LGHNA, YNFKEQ. The CDR3 coding sequence is TGTGCCAGCAGCCGGGAGGGTTTCTACAATGAGCAGTTCTTC. It yields the protein CASSREGFYNEQFF.

This rearrangement joins TRBV6-5 to TRBJ1-2; D is perhaps TRBD1 (5 bases). V was pared by 5 bases and J by 2 bases, with 15 bases between. The CDR3 totals 15 residues. The germline gives CDR1 MNHEY, CDR2 SVGAGI. CDR3 in DNA: TGTGCCAGCAGTCCCCGGGTGGGGCACAACTATGGCTACACCTTC. Translation: CASSPRVGHNYGYTF.

The chain recombines TRBV4-3 with TRBJ1-1; D is unresolved. The germline V gene has CDR1 LGHNA and CDR2 YSLEER. This CDR3 is 14 amino acids long. Trimming removed 1 base from V and 0 bases from J, with 6 bases in between. DNA of the CDR3: TGCGCCAGCAGCCAAGCTTCCTTGAACACTGAAGCTTTCTTT. Its translation: CASSQASLNTEAFF.